The next 19 T cell receptor beta chains were all read from a single sample in a study of identical twins. TCRdb reanalysed the 5' RACE reads using MiXCR and keeps one entry per CDR3 protein. This sample has 1.5 million or so distinct CDR3 sequences, with 25% to 35% found just once. The source material was cord blood. The source of these receptors is a newborn girl in good health.

The rearrangement joins TRBV12-3 or TRBV12-4 to TRBJ2-1, with D possibly matching TRBD2 (5 bases). The ends were cut back, 5 bases at V and 7 bases at J, with 18 bases in the middle. The CDR3 has 15 residues. The CDR3 reads CASSPHLDGVNEQFF. As DNA, the CDR3 is TGTGCCAGCAGTCCGCACCTAGACGGGGTAAATGAGCAGTTCTTC.

This clonotype was detected a few times. The V gene is TRBV7-9, the J gene TRBJ2-7; 7 nucleotides line up with TRBD1. Germline V gives CDR1 SEHNR, CDR2 FQNEAQ (reference sequence). V lost 5 bases to trimming and J lost 0 bases; unmatched junction nucleotides: 10. This CDR3 contains 16 residues. The CDR3 DNA follows: TGTGCCAGCAGCGAACGTATCACAGGGGCCTCCTACGAGCAGTACTTC. Residues: CASSERITGASYEQYF.

This clonotype was recorded at least ten times. This chain uses TRBV27 with TRBJ1-2; D gene uncertain. This CDR3 has 12 residues. Trimming shortened V by 8 bases and J by 4 bases, and 11 bases separated the two germline ends. Germline V gene data show CDR1 as MNHEY and CDR2 as SMNVEV (reference sequence). CDR3 sequence (DNA): TGTGCCAGCGGCAAAGGGCCCTATGGCTACACCTTC. It codes for CASGKGPYGYTF.

This clonotype appeared a few times. The V call is TRBV18, the J call TRBJ2-2, with a tentative D call TRBD1 (6 bases). Trimming shortened V by 4 bases and J by 7 bases, and 10 bases separated the two germline ends. Germline V gives CDR1 KGHSH, CDR2 LQKENI. The CDR3 has 13 residues. This CDR3 is CASSRTGIGELFF. The CDR3 DNA reads as TGTGCCAGCTCACGCACAGGGATCGGGGAGCTGTTTTTT.

This sequence joins TRBV11-2 and TRBJ2-5; D unclear. Between the trimmed V and J ends, which lost 1 base and 1 base, there was a span of 10 bases. The CDR3 is 15 amino acids. CDR1 is SGHAT and CDR2 is FQNNGV in the germline V gene. In nucleotides, the CDR3 is TGTGCCAGCAGCTTAGGGCGAGTAGGCCAAGAGACCCAGTACTTC. It encodes CASSLGRVGQETQYF. The full variable domain, its missing parts supplied by reference TRBV11-2 and TRBJ2-5, is EAGVAQSPRYKIIEKRQSVAFWCNPISGHATLYWYQQILGQGPKLLIQFQNNGVVDDSQLPKDRFSAERLKGVDSTLKIQPAKLEDSAVYLCASSLGRVGQETQYFGPGTRLLVL.

The rearrangement links TRBV27 to TRBJ2-1, with 8 bases fitting TRBD1. Per the germline V gene, CDR1 is MNHEY and CDR2 is SMNVEV (reference sequence). The CDR3 contains 16 residues. V trimming: 4 bases; J trimming: 5 bases; junction bases outside the gene matches: 10. CDR3 residues: CASSSTRGPGDNEQFF. Written as DNA, the CDR3 is TGTGCCAGCAGTTCGACCAGGGGGCCAGGTGACAATGAGCAGTTCTTC.

The chain carries TRBV11-2 and TRBJ1-4; tentatively, D is TRBD1 (5 bases). The CDR3 spans 15 residues. Germline V lookup: CDR1 SGHAT, CDR2 FQNNGV. V lost 4 bases, J lost 8 bases, and 17 bases lay in between. CDR3 loop: CASSSEAGSGEKLFF. The CDR3 DNA is TGTGCCAGCAGCTCGGAGGCAGGGTCGGGGGAAAAACTGTTTTTT.

The gene calls are TRBV12-3 or TRBV12-4 and TRBJ2-3; TRBD1 matches at 11 bases. The CDR3 length is 16 residues. V gave up 3 bases and J gave up 6 bases; unmatched junction bases: 8. The CDR3 DNA is TGTGCCAGCAGTTTGGAAGGACAGGGGGCAGGGGATACGCAGTATTTT. Residues: CASSLEGQGAGDTQYF.

A word on this clonotype: At one boundary the junction diverges from the germline segment, which might be a read error. This chain joins TRBV11-2 and TRBJ1-4, with a tentative D call TRBD1 (5 bases). Looked up from germline, CDR1 is SGHAT and CDR2 is FQNNGV. This CDR3 has 15 residues. The DNA of the CDR3 is TGTGCCAGCAGCTTAGTGGGACGGCATAATGAAGAACTGTTTTTT. It translates to CASSLVGRHNEELFF.

This clonotype has more than one count but fewer than ten. The chain couples TRBV4-2 to TRBJ2-7; no definite D call. The CDR3 totals 15 residues. Germline V lookup: CDR1 LGHNA, CDR2 YNFKEQ. V was trimmed by 4 bases and J by 2 bases, leaving 15 bases between them. The CDR3 reads CASSPKVGSTYEQYF. In nucleotides, the CDR3 is TGTGCCAGCAGCCCAAAAGTGGGTTCCACCTACGAGCAGTACTTC.

This clonotype has only a few counts. The chain links TRBV19 to TRBJ2-7; 9 bases map to TRBD2. Trimming removed 1 base from V and 7 bases from J; junction bases left unmatched: 14. Germline V gene lookup returns CDR1 LNHDA and CDR2 SQIVND (reference sequence). The CDR3 totals 17 residues. The CDR3 DNA is TGTGCCAGTAGTATAGGGTCTAGCGGGATCCTTCTACGGGAGCAGTACTTC. This translates into CASSIGSSGILLREQYF.

This rearrangement joins TRBV20-1 to TRBJ1-4; D is unresolved. Germline V gene sequence: CDR1 DFQATT, CDR2 SNEGSKA (reference sequence). The CDR3 consists of 12 residues. V gave up 6 bases and J gave up 8 bases, with 13 bases separating them. Written as DNA, the CDR3 is TGCAGTGCCCCCTGGAGTGGCGAAAAACTGTTTTTT. Protein product: CSAPWSGEKLFF.

The chain uses TRBV7-2 and TRBJ2-1, with TRBD2 matching 9 bases. The CDR3 is 20 residues long. V lost 1 base, J lost 5 bases, and 18 bases stayed unmatched. Germline V gene data show CDR1 as SGHTA and CDR2 as FQGNSA. CDR3: CASSLVGGIGLALPNNEQFF. The CDR3 DNA is TGTGCCAGCAGCTTAGTTGGGGGAATCGGACTAGCGCTGCCTAACAATGAGCAGTTCTTC. Filled out from reference TRBV7-2 and TRBJ2-1, the complete variable domain reads GAGVSQSPSNKVTEKGKDVELRCDPISGHTALYWYRQSLGQGLEFLIYFQGNSAPDKSGLPSDRFSAERTGGSVSTLTIQRTQQEDSAVYLCASSLVGGIGLALPNNEQFFGPGTRLTVL.

The rearrangement joins TRBV24-1 to TRBJ2-2; D is perhaps TRBD1 (6 bases). Per germline, CDR1 KGHDR and CDR2 SFDVKD. CDR3 length: 13 residues. The V end was cut by 3 bases, the J end by 10 bases, with 11 bases between. The CDR3 loop reads CATSDLQGKELFF. The CDR3 DNA reads TGTGCCACCAGTGATCTACAGGGCAAGGAGCTGTTTTTT.

The chain recombines TRBV6-1 with TRBJ1-2; the match to TRBD1 covers 12 bases. The CDR3 has 19 amino acids. The V and J ends lost 6 bases and 5 bases, in that order; junction bases with no gene match: 19. The germline CDR1 and CDR2 sequences are MNHNS and SASEGT. The CDR3 DNA sequence: TGTGCCAGCAGCCCAGTAGGTTGGGACAGGGGGCGCATGTTTTATGGCTACACCTTC. It translates to CASSPVGWDRGRMFYGYTF.

V gene TRBV4-2 combines with J gene TRBJ2-7, with 7 bases that match TRBD2. The J call may not be correct, given that the DNA end is closer to TRBJ2-4. Germline values: CDR1 LGHNA, CDR2 YNFKEQ. This CDR3 contains 16 residues. The CDR3 sequence: CASSQDWRGGTDIQYF. The CDR3 nucleotides read TGTGCCAGCAGCCAAGATTGGCGGGGAGGGACCGACATTCAGTACTTC.

The chain joins TRBV10-3 to TRBJ2-7; 8 bases are a match to TRBD2. With V trimmed by 9 bases and J by 0 bases, 7 bases remained unmatched. The length of the CDR3 is 14 residues. Germline loops: CDR1 ENHRY, CDR2 SYGVKD. The DNA for the CDR3 is TGTGCCATAAAGACTAGCGCGACCTCCTACGAGCAGTACTTC. It codes for CAIKTSATSYEQYF.

To note about this clonotype: A much larger clone lies a single base off, so this may be a read error. The chain joins TRBV20-1 to TRBJ2-7, with D perhaps matching TRBD1 or TRBD2 (5 bases each). Germline V lookup: CDR1 DFQATT, CDR2 SNEGSKA (reference sequence). The CDR3 is 14 residues long. Trimming shortened V by 0 bases and J by 7 bases, and 16 bases separated the two germline ends. The CDR3 protein is CSARDVEGYNEQYF. DNA for the CDR3: TGCAGTGCTAGAGATGTCGAGGGGTACAATGAGCAGTACTTC.

The sample holds a few counts of this clonotype. The chain employs TRBV7-9 and TRBJ2-7; no clear D gene. This CDR3 spans 15 amino acids. V was cut by 4 bases and J by 0 bases, with 13 bases left in between. CDR1 and CDR2 from the germline V gene are SEHNR and FQNEAQ (reference sequence). For the CDR3, the DNA is TGTGCCAGCAGCTCCTCGATTGGGCCCTCCTACGAGCAGTACTTC. Protein: CASSSSIGPSYEQYF.